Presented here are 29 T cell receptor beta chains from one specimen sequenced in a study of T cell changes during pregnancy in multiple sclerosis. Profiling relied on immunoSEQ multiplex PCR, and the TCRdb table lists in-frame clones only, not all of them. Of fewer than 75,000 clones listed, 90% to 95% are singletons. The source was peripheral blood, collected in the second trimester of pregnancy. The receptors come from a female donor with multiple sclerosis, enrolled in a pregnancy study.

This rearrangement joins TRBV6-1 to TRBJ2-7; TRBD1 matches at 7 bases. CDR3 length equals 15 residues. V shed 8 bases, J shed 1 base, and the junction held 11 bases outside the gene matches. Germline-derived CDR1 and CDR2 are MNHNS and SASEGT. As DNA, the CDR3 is TGTGCCAGCCGCTTTGGGGACAGTGAATCCTACGAGCAGTACTTC. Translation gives CASRFGDSESYEQYF.

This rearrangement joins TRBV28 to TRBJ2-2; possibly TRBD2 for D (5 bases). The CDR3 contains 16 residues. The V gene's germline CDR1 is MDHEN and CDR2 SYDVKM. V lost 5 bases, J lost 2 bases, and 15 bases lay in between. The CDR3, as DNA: TGTGCCAGCAGTCTTCCCGGGATCTTAAACACCGGGGAGCTGTTTTTT. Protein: CASSLPGILNTGELFF.

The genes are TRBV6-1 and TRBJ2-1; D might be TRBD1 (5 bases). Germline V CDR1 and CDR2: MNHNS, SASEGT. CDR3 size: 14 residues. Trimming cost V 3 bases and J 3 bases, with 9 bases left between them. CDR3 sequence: CASSEGDSYNEQFF. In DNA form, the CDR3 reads TGTGCCAGCAGTGAGGGTGACAGCTACAATGAGCAGTTCTTC.

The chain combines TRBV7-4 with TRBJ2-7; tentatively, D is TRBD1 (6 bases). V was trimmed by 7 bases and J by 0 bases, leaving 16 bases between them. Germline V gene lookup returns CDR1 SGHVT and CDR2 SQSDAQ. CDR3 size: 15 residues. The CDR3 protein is CASTLLDSPSYEQYF. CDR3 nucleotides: TGTGCCAGCACCCTTCTGGACAGTCCCTCCTACGAGCAGTACTTC.

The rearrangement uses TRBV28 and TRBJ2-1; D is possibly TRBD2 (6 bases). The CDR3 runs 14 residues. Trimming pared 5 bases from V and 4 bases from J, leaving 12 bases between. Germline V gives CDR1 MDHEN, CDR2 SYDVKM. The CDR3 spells CASSAWGLYNEQFF. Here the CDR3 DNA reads TGTGCCAGCAGTGCATGGGGACTTTACAATGAGCAGTTCTTC.

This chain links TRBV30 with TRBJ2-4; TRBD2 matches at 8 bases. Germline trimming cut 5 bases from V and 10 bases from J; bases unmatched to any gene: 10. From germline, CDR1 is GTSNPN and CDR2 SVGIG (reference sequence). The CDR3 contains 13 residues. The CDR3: CAWGPGLGAIQYF. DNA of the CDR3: TGTGCCTGGGGACCGGGACTAGGGGCAATTCAGTACTTC.

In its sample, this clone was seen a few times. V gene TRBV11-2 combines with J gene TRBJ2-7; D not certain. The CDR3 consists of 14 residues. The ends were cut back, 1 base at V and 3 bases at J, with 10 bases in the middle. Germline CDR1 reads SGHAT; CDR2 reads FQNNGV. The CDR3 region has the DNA TGTGCCAGCAGCTTAGCTCTCTTTAGCTACGAGCAGTACTTC. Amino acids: CASSLALFSYEQYF.

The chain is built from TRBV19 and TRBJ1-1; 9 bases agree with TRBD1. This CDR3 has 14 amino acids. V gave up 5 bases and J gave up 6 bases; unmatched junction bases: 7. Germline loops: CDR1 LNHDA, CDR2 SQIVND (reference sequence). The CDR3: CASSGDREVSEAFF. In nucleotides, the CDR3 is TGTGCCAGTAGTGGGGACAGGGAGGTTTCTGAAGCTTTCTTT.

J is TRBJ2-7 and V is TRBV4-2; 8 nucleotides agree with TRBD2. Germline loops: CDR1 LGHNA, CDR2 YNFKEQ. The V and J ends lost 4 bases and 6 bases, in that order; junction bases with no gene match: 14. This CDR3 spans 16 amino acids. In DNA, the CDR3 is TGTGCCAGCAGCCTCGTTTTCGAAGCGGGAGTTACCGAGCAGTACTTC. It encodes CASSLVFEAGVTEQYF.

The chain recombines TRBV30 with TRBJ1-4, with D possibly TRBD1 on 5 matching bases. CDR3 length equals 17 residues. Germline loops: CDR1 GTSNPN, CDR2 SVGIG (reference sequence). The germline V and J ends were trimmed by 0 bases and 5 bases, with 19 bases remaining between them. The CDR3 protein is CAWSVGLFGGGNEKLFF. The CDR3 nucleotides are TGTGCCTGGAGTGTAGGTTTATTTGGGGGGGGGAATGAAAAACTGTTTTTT.

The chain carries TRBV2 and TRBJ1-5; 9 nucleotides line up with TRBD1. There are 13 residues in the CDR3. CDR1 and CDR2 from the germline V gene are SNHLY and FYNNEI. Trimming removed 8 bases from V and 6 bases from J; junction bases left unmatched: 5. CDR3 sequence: CASSTGGGQPQHF. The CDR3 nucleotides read TGTGCCAGCTCCACAGGGGGCGGTCAGCCCCAGCATTTT.

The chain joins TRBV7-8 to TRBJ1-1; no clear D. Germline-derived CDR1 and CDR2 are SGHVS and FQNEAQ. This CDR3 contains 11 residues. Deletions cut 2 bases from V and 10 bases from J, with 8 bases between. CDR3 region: CASSLRGAAFF. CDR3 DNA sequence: TGTGCCAGCAGCTTACGGGGTGCAGCTTTCTTT.

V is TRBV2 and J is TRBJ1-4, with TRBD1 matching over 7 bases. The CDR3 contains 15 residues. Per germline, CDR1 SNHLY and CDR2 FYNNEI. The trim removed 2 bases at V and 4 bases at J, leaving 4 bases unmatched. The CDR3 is CASSERGQHNEKLFF. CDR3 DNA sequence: TGTGCCAGCAGTGAACGGGGACAGCATAATGAAAAACTGTTTTTT.

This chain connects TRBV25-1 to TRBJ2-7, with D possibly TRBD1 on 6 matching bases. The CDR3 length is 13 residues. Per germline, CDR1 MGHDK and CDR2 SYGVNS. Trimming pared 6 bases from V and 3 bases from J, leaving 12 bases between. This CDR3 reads CASRRGGGYEQYF. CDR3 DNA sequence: TGTGCCAGCAGAAGAGGGGGTGGCTACGAGCAGTACTTC.

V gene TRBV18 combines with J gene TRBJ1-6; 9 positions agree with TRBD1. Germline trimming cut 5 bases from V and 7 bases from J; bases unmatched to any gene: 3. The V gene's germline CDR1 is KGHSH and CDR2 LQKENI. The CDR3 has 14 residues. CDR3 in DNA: TGTGCCAGCTCAGTAGGGACAGGGAATTCACCCCTCCACTTT. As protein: CASSVGTGNSPLHF.

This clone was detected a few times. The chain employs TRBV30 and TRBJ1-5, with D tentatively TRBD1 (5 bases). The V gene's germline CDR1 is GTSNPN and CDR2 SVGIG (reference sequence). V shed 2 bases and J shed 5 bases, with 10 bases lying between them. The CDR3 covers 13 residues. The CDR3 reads CAWSMGGDQPQHF. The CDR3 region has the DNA TGTGCCTGGAGTATGGGGGGGGATCAGCCCCAGCATTTT.

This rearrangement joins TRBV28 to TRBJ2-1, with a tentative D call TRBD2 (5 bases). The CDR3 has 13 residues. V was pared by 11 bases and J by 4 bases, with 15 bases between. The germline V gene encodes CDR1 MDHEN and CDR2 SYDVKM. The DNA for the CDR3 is TGTGCCTCCCGGGATGAGGGATACAATGAGCAGTTCTTC. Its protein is CASRDEGYNEQFF.

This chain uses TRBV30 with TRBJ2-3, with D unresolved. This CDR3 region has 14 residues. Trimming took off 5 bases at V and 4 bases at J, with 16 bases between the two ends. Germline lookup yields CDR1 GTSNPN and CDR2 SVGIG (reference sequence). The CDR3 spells CAWASELFADTQYF. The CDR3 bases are TGTGCCTGGGCCTCCGAGCTCTTCGCAGATACGCAGTATTTT.

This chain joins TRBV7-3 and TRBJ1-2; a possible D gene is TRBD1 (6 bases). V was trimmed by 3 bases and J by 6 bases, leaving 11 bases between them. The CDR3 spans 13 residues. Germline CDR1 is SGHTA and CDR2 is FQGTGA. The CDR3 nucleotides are TGTGCCAGCAGCTTTTCCAGGGGCGATGGCTACACCTTC. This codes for CASSFSRGDGYTF.

In nucleotides, the CDR3 is TGTGCCAGCAGTTCCCCTAGCGGTAGACCCTCCTACGAGCAGTACTTC. This encodes CASSSPSGRPSYEQYF. The chain recombines TRBV28 with TRBJ2-7; 7 bases line up with TRBD2. The CDR3 is 16 amino acids. Germline V gene lookup returns CDR1 MDHEN and CDR2 SYDVKM. V shed 4 bases, J shed 0 bases, and the junction held 9 bases outside the gene matches.

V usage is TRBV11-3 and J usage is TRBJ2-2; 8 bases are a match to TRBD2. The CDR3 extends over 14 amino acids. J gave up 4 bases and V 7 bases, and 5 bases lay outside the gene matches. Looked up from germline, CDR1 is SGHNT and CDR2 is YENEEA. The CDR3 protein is CASTSGGTTGELFF. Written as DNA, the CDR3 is TGTGCCAGCACCTCGGGGGGGACCACCGGGGAGCTGTTTTTT.

CDR3 residues: CASSPRGGDYGYTF. The CDR3 region has the DNA TGTGCCAGCAGCCCGAGAGGGGGAGACTATGGCTACACCTTC. The chain has TRBV7-3 and TRBJ1-2, with TRBD1 as a possible D gene (6 bases). V was pared by 5 bases and J by 3 bases, with 13 bases between. The CDR3 consists of 14 residues. Germline V gene data show CDR1 as SGHTA and CDR2 as FQGTGA.

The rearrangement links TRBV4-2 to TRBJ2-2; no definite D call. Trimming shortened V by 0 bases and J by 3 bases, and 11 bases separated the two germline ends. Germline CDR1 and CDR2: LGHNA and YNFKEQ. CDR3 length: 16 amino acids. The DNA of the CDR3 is TGTGCCAGCAGCCAAGAAGTCGCGGAGTACACCGGGGAGCTGTTTTTT. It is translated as CASSQEVAEYTGELFF.

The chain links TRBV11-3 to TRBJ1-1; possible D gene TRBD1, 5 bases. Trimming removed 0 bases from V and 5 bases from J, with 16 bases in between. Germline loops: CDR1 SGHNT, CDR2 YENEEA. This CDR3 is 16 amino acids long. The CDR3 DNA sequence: TGTGCCAGCAGCTTAGATGGGAGGATGGGGGAAACTGAAGCTTTCTTT. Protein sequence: CASSLDGRMGETEAFF. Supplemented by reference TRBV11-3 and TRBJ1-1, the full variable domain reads EAGVVQSPRYKIIEKKQPVAFWCNPISGHNTLYWYLQNLGQGPELLIRYENEEAVDDSQLPKDRFSAERLKGVDSTLKIQPAELGDSAVYLCASSLDGRMGETEAFFGQGTRLTVV.

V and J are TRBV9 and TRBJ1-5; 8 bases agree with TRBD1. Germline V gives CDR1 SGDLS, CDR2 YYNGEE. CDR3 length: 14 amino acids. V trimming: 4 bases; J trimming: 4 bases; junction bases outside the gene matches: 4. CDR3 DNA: TGTGCCAGCAGCCGGGACAGGCATAATCAGCCCCAGCATTTT. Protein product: CASSRDRHNQPQHF.

The CDR3: CASSLDGGPITEAFF. CDR3 nucleotide sequence: TGCGCCAGCAGCTTGGACGGGGGGCCGATCACTGAAGCTTTCTTT. The J gene is TRBJ1-1, the V gene TRBV5-1; D possibly corresponds to TRBD1 (6 bases). With 0 bases removed from V and 4 bases from J, the gap between germline ends came to 13 bases. This CDR3 contains 15 residues. Germline values: CDR1 SGHRS, CDR2 YFSETQ.

CDR3 sequence (DNA): TGTGCCAGCAGCTCAGAAGACGGGGAGGAGACCCAGTACTTC. As protein: CASSSEDGEETQYF. V usage is TRBV7-8 and J usage is TRBJ2-5, with D possibly TRBD2 on 5 matching bases. V shed 4 bases and J shed 5 bases, with 14 bases lying between them. The CDR3 has 14 residues. In germline, CDR1 is SGHVS, CDR2 FQNEAQ.

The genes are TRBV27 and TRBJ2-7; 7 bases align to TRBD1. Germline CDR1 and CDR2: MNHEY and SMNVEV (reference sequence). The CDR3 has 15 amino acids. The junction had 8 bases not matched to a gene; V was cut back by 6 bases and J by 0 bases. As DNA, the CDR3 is TGTGCCAGCAGCCCTACAGGGGAGAACTCCTACGAGCAGTACTTC. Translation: CASSPTGENSYEQYF.

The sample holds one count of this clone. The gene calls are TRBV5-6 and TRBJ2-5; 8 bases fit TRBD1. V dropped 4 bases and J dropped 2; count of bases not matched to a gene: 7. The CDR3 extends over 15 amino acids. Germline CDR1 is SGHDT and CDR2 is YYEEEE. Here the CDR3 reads CASSPDRGIQETQYF. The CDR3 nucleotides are TGTGCCAGCAGCCCCGACAGGGGTATTCAAGAGACCCAGTACTTC.